This T cell receptor beta chain was retrieved from a study of T cells after yellow fever vaccination. Notes on the study in general: Overall, a small share of clonotypes was seen in both CD4 and CD8 compartments. Faster peaking, at day 5 versus 15, marked a secondary response that was weaker. The bulk population could contribute abundant contaminating clonotypes to FACS-sorted repertoires. Primary-vaccination clones mostly resurfaced post-booster (96% CD4, roughly 87% CD8).

As for this clonotype: Antigen unknown.

TCRdb re-analysed the 5' RACE reads in MiXCR, keeping a single row per CDR3 protein. The table has nearly 350,000 distinct CDR3 sequences, roughly 8.3% seen once; the top ten hold approximately 15%. Looked up from germline, CDR1 is KGHSH and CDR2 is LQKENI. This CDR3 is 14 amino acids long. V was clipped by 0 bases and J by 4 bases; unmatched bases: 0. This chain joins TRBV18 and TRBJ2-5, with TRBD2 matching 9 bases. This receptor was taken from a man younger than 35 who received the YFV17D yellow fever vaccine. The sample consisted of PBMCs, taken approximately 40 days after the first yellow fever vaccination. CDR3 nucleotide sequence: TGTGCCAGCTCACCACCGGGACTAGCAGAGACCCAGTACTTC. It specifies CASSPPGLAETQYF.